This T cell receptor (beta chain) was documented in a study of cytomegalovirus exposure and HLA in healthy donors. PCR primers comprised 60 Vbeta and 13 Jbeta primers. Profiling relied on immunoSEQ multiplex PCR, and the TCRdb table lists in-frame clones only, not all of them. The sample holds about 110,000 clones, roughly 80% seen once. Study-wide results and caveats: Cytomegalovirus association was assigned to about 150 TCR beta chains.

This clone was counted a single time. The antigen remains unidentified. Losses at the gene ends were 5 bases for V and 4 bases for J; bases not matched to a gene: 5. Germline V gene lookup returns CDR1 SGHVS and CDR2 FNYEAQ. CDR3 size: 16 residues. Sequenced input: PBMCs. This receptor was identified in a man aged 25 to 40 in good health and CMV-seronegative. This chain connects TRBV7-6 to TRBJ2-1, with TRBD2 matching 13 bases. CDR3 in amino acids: CASSPRTSGGYNEQFF. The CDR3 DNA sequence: TGTGCCAGCAGCCCCAGGACTAGCGGGGGTTACAATGAGCAGTTCTTC.